The 32 T cell receptor beta chains below come from one sample, sequenced in a study of blood T cells in healthy people across ages. For the second PCR, which ran for about 6 to 11 cycles, a sample-barcoded 5' primer and a J-beta primer mix were used. TCRdb used MiXCR to reprocess the 5' RACE reads, holding one entry per CDR3 protein. The sample records 600,000 to 1,000,000 distinct CDR3 sequences, 55% to 70% being singletons. Sequenced sample: blood. The receptors shown here come from a man under 40 in good health.

The V gene is TRBV14, the J gene TRBJ2-5; 10 bases map to TRBD1. This CDR3 has 15 residues. Germline values: CDR1 SGHDN, CDR2 FVKESK. With 2 bases clipped from V and 5 bases from J, the junction kept 5 bases outside the gene matches. CDR3 residues: CASSQRTGGVETQYF. The CDR3 bases are TGTGCCAGCAGCCAAAGGACAGGGGGTGTCGAGACCCAGTACTTC.

The rearrangement joins TRBV25-1 to TRBJ2-7; 9 bases line up with TRBD2. The CDR3 is 12 residues long. The germline V gene encodes CDR1 MGHDK and CDR2 SYGVNS. J was trimmed by 7 bases and V by 8 bases; bases with no gene match: 6. The CDR3 spells CASASGEWEQYF. CDR3 nucleotide sequence: TGTGCCAGCGCTAGCGGGGAGTGGGAGCAGTACTTC.

The chain has TRBV9 and TRBJ2-7; 9 nucleotides align to TRBD1. There are 15 residues in the CDR3. V shed 4 bases and J 4 bases; nucleotides not matched to a gene: 9. Germline CDR1 SGDLS, CDR2 YYNGEE. CDR3 region: CASSSDRGRGYEQYF. DNA for the CDR3: TGTGCCAGCAGCTCTGACAGGGGGAGAGGGTACGAGCAGTACTTC.

A single count supports this clonotype. The CDR3 region is CASSQVDRESGYTF. The CDR3 DNA reads as TGTGCCAGCAGCCAAGTGGACAGGGAATCTGGCTACACCTTC. This chain connects TRBV3-1 to TRBJ1-2; TRBD1 agrees at 8 bases. The CDR3 is made up of 14 amino acids. V trimming: 1 base; J trimming: 7 bases; junction bases outside the gene matches: 5. Germline V gene sequence: CDR1 LGHDT, CDR2 YNNKEL (reference sequence).

The rearrangement joins TRBV6-6 to TRBJ1-2; tentatively, D is TRBD1 (5 bases). This CDR3 has 13 residues. Trimming removed 2 bases from V and 5 bases from J, with 9 bases in between. Germline assignment: CDR1 MNHNY and CDR2 SVGAGI (reference sequence). This chain's CDR3 is CASSYATVYGYTF. The CDR3 nucleotides are TGTGCCAGCAGTTACGCGACAGTATATGGCTACACCTTC.

The V gene is TRBV4-2, the J gene TRBJ2-7; 10 bases map to TRBD2. The CDR3 covers 15 residues. Trimming at V came to 5 bases and at J to 7 bases, leaving 11 bases not matched to a gene. Germline CDR1 LGHNA, CDR2 YNFKEQ. For the CDR3, the DNA is TGTGCCAGCAGCTCATTACTAGCGGGAAGGCATGAGCAGTACTTC. It encodes CASSSLLAGRHEQYF.

The J gene is TRBJ1-6, the V gene TRBV20-1; the D is unclear. The CDR3 totals 12 residues. Germline V gene data show CDR1 as DFQATT and CDR2 as SNEGSKA (reference sequence). V was cut by 0 bases and J by 10 bases, with 7 bases left in between. In nucleotides, the CDR3 is TGCAGTGCTAGAGATCGGACCTCACCCCTCCACTTT. The encoded protein is CSARDRTSPLHF.

The sample holds a few counts of this clonotype. The chain employs TRBV4-2 and TRBJ2-3; D is unresolved. Germline CDR1 and CDR2: LGHNA and YNFKEQ. Trimming stripped 1 base from V and 7 bases from J, with 3 bases between. The CDR3 sequence is 11 residues long. In nucleotides, the CDR3 is TGTGCCAGCAGCCAAGGATATACGCAGTATTTT. It specifies CASSQGYTQYF.

The rearrangement joins TRBV5-1 to TRBJ2-5; a possible D gene is TRBD1 (7 bases). The J call may not be correct, given that the DNA end is closer to TRBJ2-7. The CDR3 has 14 amino acids. Germline values: CDR1 SGHRS, CDR2 YFSETQ. The CDR3: CASSPGGLFNEQYF. The DNA for the CDR3 is TGCGCCAGCAGTCCAGGGGGGCTATTTAACGAGCAGTACTTC.

The V call is TRBV7-9, the J call TRBJ1-1; D ambiguous. From germline, CDR1 is SEHNR and CDR2 FQNEAQ (reference sequence). This CDR3 spans 13 amino acids. Trimming shortened V by 2 bases and J by 7 bases, and 11 bases separated the two germline ends. In DNA form, the CDR3 reads TGTGCCAGCAGCTTAATCAGCCTAAGTGAAGCTTTCTTT. Translating gives CASSLISLSEAFF. The full variable domain, completed using reference TRBV7-9 and TRBJ1-1, is DTGVSQNPRHKITKRGQNVTFRCDPISEHNRLYWYRQTLGQGPEFLTYFQNEAQLEKSRLLSDRFSAERPKGSFSTLEIQRTEQGDSAMYLCASSLISLSEAFFGQGTRLTVV.

This sequence joins TRBV6-6 and TRBJ2-7, with a weak D call TRBD2 (5 bases). The CDR3 has 12 residues. V lost 7 bases and J lost 1, with 8 bases in between. Per the germline V gene, CDR1 is MNHNY and CDR2 is SVGAGI (reference sequence). This CDR3 reads CASTGNSYEQYF. As DNA, the CDR3 is TGTGCCAGCACCGGGAATTCCTACGAGCAGTACTTC.

V usage is TRBV7-8 and J usage is TRBJ2-5; 7 bases are shared with TRBD2. Per germline, CDR1 SGHVS and CDR2 FQNEAQ. CDR3 length: 15 amino acids. J lost 1 base, V lost 5 bases, and 7 bases had no gene match. The CDR3 DNA follows: TGTGCCAGCAGCGACCGAGCGGGGACCCAAGAGACCCAGTACTTC. It encodes CASSDRAGTQETQYF.

This chain uses TRBV9 with TRBJ2-5; weak D call: TRBD1 (5 bases). Judging by the DNA end, TRBJ2-7 fits better; the J call may be wrong. From germline, CDR1 is SGDLS and CDR2 YYNGEE. This CDR3 is 11 amino acids long. The CDR3 DNA reads TGTGCCAGCGGACACAATGGCGAGCAGTACTTC. Translated, it gives CASGHNGEQYF.

This clonotype has just a few counts. This chain links TRBV29-1 with TRBJ1-2; D is ambiguous. Per germline, CDR1 SQVTM and CDR2 ANQGSEA. CDR3 length: 11 amino acids. The V end lost 1 base, the J end lost 12 bases, and 12 bases lay between the germline ends. The CDR3 region has the DNA TGCAGCGTTGAAGGTTCCGCTGGAAACACCTTC. Its protein product is CSVEGSAGNTF. Full variable domain (outside the CDR3, taken from reference TRBV29-1 and TRBJ1-2): SAVISQKPSRDICQRGTSLTIQCQVDSQVTMMFWYRQQPGQSLTLIATANQGSEATYESGFVIDKFPISRPNLTFSTLTVSNMSPEDSSIYLCSVEGSAGNTFGSGTRLTVV.

V usage is TRBV15 and J usage is TRBJ1-1; D gene unclear. Per the germline V gene, CDR1 is LNHNV and CDR2 is YYDKDF (reference sequence). CDR3 length: 12 amino acids. The ends were cut back, 4 bases at V and 7 bases at J, with 10 bases in the middle. CDR3 region: CATSNPKVEAFF. In nucleotides, the CDR3 is TGTGCCACCAGCAACCCCAAGGTTGAAGCTTTCTTT.

The gene calls are TRBV6-6 and TRBJ2-7; D uncertain. This CDR3 is built from 14 residues. CDR1 MNHNY and CDR2 SVGAGI come from the germline V gene (reference sequence). V was pared by 6 bases and J by 1 base, with 13 bases between. The CDR3 is CASRKSQLSYEQYF. CDR3 DNA: TGTGCCAGCAGGAAGTCGCAGTTATCCTACGAGCAGTACTTC.

The sample holds one count of this clonotype. The genes are TRBV7-6 and TRBJ2-1, with TRBD1 as a possible D gene (6 bases). Germline CDR1 and CDR2: SGHVS and FNYEAQ. The V end lost 3 bases, the J end lost 13 bases, and 19 bases lay between the germline ends. The CDR3 loop spans 14 amino acids. The CDR3 coding sequence is TGTGCCAGCAGCTTGGCACAGGGAGATAGGCGACAGTTCTTC. This sequence encodes CASSLAQGDRRQFF.

This clonotype was detected only once. The V gene is TRBV28, the J gene TRBJ2-5; 7 bases map to TRBD1. This CDR3 is built from 14 residues. Per germline, CDR1 MDHEN and CDR2 SYDVKM. J was trimmed by 2 bases and V by 9 bases; bases with no gene match: 9. The CDR3 nucleotides read TGTGCCAGTGACCCGGACAGGAAGCAAGAGACCCAGTACTTC. Encoded protein: CASDPDRKQETQYF.

The chain carries TRBV6-1 and TRBJ1-2, with a weak D call TRBD1 (5 bases). CDR3 length equals 12 residues. V lost 7 bases and J 10 bases, leaving 16 bases between the germline ends. Germline loops: CDR1 MNHNS, CDR2 SASEGT. CDR3 in amino acids: CASTPPGLYYTF. Here the CDR3 DNA reads TGTGCCAGCACTCCTCCGGGACTCTACTACACCTTC.

The chain joins TRBV3-1 to TRBJ2-3, with D maybe TRBD1 (6 bases). Trimming shortened V by 5 bases and J by 4 bases, and 13 bases separated the two germline ends. CDR1 and CDR2 from the germline V gene are LGHDT and YNNKEL (reference sequence). The CDR3 is 14 amino acids. CDR3 loop: CASSSGVGPDTQYF. The CDR3 DNA sequence: TGTGCCAGCAGCTCAGGGGTGGGCCCAGATACGCAGTATTTT.

This chain connects TRBV6-6 to TRBJ2-2; D remains unclear. Trimming took off 6 bases at V and 4 bases at J, with 15 bases between the two ends. CDR1 and CDR2 from the germline V gene are MNHNY and SVGAGI (reference sequence). This CDR3 spans 15 amino acids. This chain's CDR3 is CASSSTAPGTGELFF. CDR3 in DNA: TGTGCCAGCAGCTCAACCGCACCCGGCACCGGGGAGCTGTTTTTT.

This chain connects TRBV7-2 to TRBJ2-1; D might be TRBD2 (5 bases). This CDR3 comprises 13 residues. CDR1 and CDR2 from the germline V gene are SGHTA and FQGNSA. V dropped 6 bases and J dropped 12 bases, with 18 bases sitting between them. CDR3 nucleotide sequence: TGTGCCAGCAGAGAGACGGGGTCGCTGTGGCAGTTCTTC. This translates into CASRETGSLWQFF.

The chain couples TRBV6-6 to TRBJ2-7; the D is unclear. CDR1 MNHNY and CDR2 SVGAGI come from the germline V gene (reference sequence). Deletions cut 4 bases from V and 2 bases from J, with 9 bases between. This CDR3 has 13 residues. The CDR3 DNA reads TGTGCCAGCAGTTGGCAGACAACCTACGAGCAGTACTTC. Its protein is CASSWQTTYEQYF.

CDR3 DNA: TGTGCTAGTGGTTTCTCCCCCGAAATACCGCGAGCGGGAAATTCCCCTTACAATGAGCAGTTCTTC. Translation: CASGFSPEIPRAGNSPYNEQFF. This chain links TRBV12-5 with TRBJ2-1, with 7 bases identical to TRBD2. CDR3 length: 22 residues. Germline V lookup: CDR1 LGHNT, CDR2 FRNRAP. V gave up 3 bases and J gave up 4 bases; unmatched junction bases: 27.

The V and J genes are TRBV4-2 and TRBJ2-7; D is ambiguous. V lost 0 bases and J lost 6, with 6 bases in between. The CDR3 spans 12 residues. The germline V gene encodes CDR1 LGHNA and CDR2 YNFKEQ. The chain's CDR3 is CASSQDLVEQYF. CDR3 in DNA: TGTGCCAGCAGCCAAGATCTCGTCGAGCAGTACTTC.

The chain has TRBV2 and TRBJ2-4, with TRBD2 as a possible D gene (5 bases). Trimming took off 0 bases at V and 5 bases at J, with 5 bases between the two ends. Germline V gene lookup returns CDR1 SNHLY and CDR2 FYNNEI. The CDR3 has 13 amino acids. The CDR3 DNA sequence: TGTGCCAGCAGTGAAGCGAGGGAAAACATTCAGTACTTC. It translates to CASSEARENIQYF.

This clonotype showed up just a few times. The CDR3 nucleotides read TGTGCCATCAGTGAGTCGGCAGGGATAGGCCAAGAGACCCAGTACTTC. Translation: CAISESAGIGQETQYF. The chain uses TRBV10-3 and TRBJ2-5; TRBD1 is a possible D gene (5 bases). The CDR3 covers 16 residues. V lost 0 bases to trimming and J lost 1 base, with 12 bases between them. CDR1 and CDR2 (germline): ENHRY, SYGVKD.

This clonotype occurred many times. V usage is TRBV20-1 and J usage is TRBJ2-3, with D perhaps matching TRBD1 or TRBD2 (5 bases each). Trimming took 3 bases from V and 3 from J, leaving 13 bases between them. The CDR3 is 14 residues long. Germline V gene data show CDR1 as DFQATT and CDR2 as SNEGSKA (reference sequence). The CDR3 spells CSASPAWGTDTQYF. The CDR3, as DNA: TGCAGTGCTAGTCCAGCGTGGGGGACAGATACGCAGTATTTT.

On this clonotype: One end of the junction does not line up with germline, which may come from a read error. This chain joins TRBV7-7 and TRBJ2-1; D is possibly TRBD2 (5 bases). The CDR3 is made up of 14 amino acids. The germline CDR1 and CDR2 sequences are SSHAT and FNYEAQ (reference sequence). The CDR3 sequence: CASSLDFGSDEQFF. The CDR3 bases are TGTGCTAGCAGCCTGGACTTCGGATCGGATGAGCAGTTCTTC.

CDR3 in DNA: TGTGCCAGCAGGGGACCGACAGGGTATGGCTACACCTTC. It is translated as CASRGPTGYGYTF. The gene calls are TRBV2 and TRBJ1-2, with 7 bases aligning to TRBD1. Per germline, CDR1 SNHLY and CDR2 FYNNEI. The CDR3 sequence is 13 residues long. J was trimmed by 5 bases and V by 6 bases; bases with no gene match: 6.

This clonotype was counted only a few times. This chain connects TRBV29-1 to TRBJ2-7; 11 nucleotides agree with TRBD1. Trimming took 4 bases from V and 3 from J; bases not matched to a gene: 2. Germline-derived CDR1 and CDR2 are SQVTM and ANQGSEA. This CDR3 is 13 amino acids long. The CDR3 DNA sequence: TGCAGCGTTGCCGGGACAGGGGGCTACGAGCAGTACTTC. This sequence encodes CSVAGTGGYEQYF.

This clonotype was seen more than once but under ten times. This chain connects TRBV4-2 to TRBJ2-5, with TRBD2 matching over 14 bases. The CDR3 has 17 amino acids. Germline assignment: CDR1 LGHNA and CDR2 YNFKEQ. The junction had 10 bases not matched to a gene; V was cut back by 4 bases and J by 6 bases. In DNA, the CDR3 is TGTGCCAGCAGCCCCCGTTTGGGACTAGCGGGAGAACAGACCCAGTACTTC. It specifies CASSPRLGLAGEQTQYF.